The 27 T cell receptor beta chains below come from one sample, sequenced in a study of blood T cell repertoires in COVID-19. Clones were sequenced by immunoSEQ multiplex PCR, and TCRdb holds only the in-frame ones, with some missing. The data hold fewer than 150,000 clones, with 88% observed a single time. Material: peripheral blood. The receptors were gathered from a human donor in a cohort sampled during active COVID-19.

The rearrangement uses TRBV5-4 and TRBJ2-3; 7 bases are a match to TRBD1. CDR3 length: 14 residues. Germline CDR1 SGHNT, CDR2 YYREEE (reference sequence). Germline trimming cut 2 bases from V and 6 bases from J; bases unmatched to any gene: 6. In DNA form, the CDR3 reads TGTGCCAGCAGCTTTAGGGGGCGCCTGGATACGCAGTATTTT. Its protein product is CASSFRGRLDTQYF.

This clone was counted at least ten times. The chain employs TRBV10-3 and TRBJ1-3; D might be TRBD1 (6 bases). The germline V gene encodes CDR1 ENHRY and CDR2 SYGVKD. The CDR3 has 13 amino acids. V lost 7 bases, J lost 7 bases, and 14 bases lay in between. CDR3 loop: CAIMGLQGNTIYF. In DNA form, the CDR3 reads TGTGCCATCATGGGCTTACAGGGTAACACCATATATTTT.

The chain's CDR3 is CASSGHRGRQPQHF. The CDR3 nucleotides read TGTGCCAGCAGCGGACACAGGGGGAGACAGCCCCAGCATTTT. The rearrangement uses TRBV7-8 and TRBJ1-5, with 8 nucleotides matching TRBD1. Germline V lookup: CDR1 SGHVS, CDR2 FQNEAQ. This CDR3 has 14 residues. V was pared by 5 bases and J by 7 bases, with 7 bases of the junction left unmatched.

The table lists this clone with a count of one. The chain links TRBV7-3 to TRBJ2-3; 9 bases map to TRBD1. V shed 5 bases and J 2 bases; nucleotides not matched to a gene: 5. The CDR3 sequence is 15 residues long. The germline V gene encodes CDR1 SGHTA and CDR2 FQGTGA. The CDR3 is CASSKDRGDTDTQYF. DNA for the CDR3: TGTGCCAGCAGCAAGGACAGGGGAGACACAGATACGCAGTATTTT.

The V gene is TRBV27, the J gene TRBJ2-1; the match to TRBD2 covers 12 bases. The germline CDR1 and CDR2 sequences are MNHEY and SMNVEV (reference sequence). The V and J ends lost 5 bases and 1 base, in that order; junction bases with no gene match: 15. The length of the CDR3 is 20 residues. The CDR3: CASSPGTSGLRRVSYNEQFF. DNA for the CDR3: TGTGCCAGCAGTCCCGGGACTAGCGGGTTACGACGGGTGTCCTACAATGAGCAGTTCTTC.

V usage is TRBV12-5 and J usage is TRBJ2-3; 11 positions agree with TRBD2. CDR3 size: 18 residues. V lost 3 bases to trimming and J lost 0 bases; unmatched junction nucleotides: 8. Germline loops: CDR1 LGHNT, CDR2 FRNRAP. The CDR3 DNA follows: TGTGCTAGTGGTTTTCTCCTGACTAGCGGGACTAGCACAGATACGCAGTATTTT. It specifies CASGFLLTSGTSTDTQYF.

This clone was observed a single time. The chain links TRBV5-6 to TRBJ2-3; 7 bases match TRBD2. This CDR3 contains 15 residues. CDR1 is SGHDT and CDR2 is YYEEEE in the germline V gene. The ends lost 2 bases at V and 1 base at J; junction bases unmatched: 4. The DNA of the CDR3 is TGTGCCAGCAGCTTAGGCGGGGGAGGCACAGATACGCAGTATTTT. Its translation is CASSLGGGGTDTQYF.

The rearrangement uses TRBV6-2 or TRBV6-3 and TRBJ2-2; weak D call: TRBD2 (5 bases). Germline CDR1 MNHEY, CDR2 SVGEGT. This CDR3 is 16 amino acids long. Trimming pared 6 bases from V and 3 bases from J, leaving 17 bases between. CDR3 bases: TGTGCCAGCAGCCCAGCCCCGGGGAGCTACACCGGGGAGCTGTTTTTT. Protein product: CASSPAPGSYTGELFF.

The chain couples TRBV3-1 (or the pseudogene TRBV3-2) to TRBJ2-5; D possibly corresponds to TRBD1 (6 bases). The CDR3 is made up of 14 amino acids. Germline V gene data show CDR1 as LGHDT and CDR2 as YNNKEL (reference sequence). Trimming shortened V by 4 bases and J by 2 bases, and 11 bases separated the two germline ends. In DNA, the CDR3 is TGTGCCAGCAGCCCAGGGGCGCTTCAAGAGACCCAGTACTTC. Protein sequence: CASSPGALQETQYF.

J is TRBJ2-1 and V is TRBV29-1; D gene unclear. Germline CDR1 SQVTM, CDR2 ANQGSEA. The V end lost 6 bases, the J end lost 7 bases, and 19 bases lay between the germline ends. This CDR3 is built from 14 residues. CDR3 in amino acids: CSVQTGYSINEQFF. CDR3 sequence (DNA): TGCAGCGTCCAGACTGGCTATTCGATTAATGAGCAGTTCTTC.

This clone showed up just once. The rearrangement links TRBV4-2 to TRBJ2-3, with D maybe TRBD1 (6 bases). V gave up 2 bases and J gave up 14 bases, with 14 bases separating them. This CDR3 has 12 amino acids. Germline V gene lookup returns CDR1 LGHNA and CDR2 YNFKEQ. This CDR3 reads CASSQRQGRRYF. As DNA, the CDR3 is TGTGCCAGCAGCCAAAGGCAGGGGCGACGGTATTTT.

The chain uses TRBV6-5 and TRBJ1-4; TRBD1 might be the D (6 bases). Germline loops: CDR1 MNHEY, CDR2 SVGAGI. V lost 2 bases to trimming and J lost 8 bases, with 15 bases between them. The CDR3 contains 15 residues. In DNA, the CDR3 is TGTGCCAGCAGTTACGGGGTCACAGGGCGGGAAAAACTGTTTTTT. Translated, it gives CASSYGVTGREKLFF.

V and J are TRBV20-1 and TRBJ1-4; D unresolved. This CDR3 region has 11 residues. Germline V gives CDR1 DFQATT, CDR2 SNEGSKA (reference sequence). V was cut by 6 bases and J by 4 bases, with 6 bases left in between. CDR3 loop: CSATNNEKLFF. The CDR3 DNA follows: TGCAGTGCCACAAATAATGAAAAACTGTTTTTT.

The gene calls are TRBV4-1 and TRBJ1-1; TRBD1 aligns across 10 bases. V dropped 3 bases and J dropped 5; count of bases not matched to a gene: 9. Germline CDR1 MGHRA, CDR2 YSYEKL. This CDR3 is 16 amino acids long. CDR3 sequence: CASSHSRDRGRTEAFF. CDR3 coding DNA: TGCGCCAGCAGCCACTCCCGGGACAGGGGAAGAACTGAAGCTTTCTTT.

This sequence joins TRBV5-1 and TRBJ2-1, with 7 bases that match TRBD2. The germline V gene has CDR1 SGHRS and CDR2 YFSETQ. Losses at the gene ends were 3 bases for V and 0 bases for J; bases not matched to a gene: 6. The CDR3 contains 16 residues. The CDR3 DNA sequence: TGCGCCAGCAGCTCCGTGGGGGGGGGCTCCTACAATGAGCAGTTCTTC. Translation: CASSSVGGGSYNEQFF. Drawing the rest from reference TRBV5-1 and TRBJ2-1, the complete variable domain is KAGVTQTPRYLIKTRGQQVTLSCSPISGHRSVSWYQQTPGQGLQFLFEYFSETQRNKGNFPGRFSGRQFSNSRSEMNVSTLELGDSALYLCASSSVGGGSYNEQFFGPGTRLTVL.

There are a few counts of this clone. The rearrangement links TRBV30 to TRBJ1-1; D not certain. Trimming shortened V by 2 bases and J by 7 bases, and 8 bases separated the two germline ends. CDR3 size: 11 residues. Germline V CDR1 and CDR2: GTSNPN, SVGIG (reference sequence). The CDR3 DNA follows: TGTGCCTGGAGTAGATCCAGTGAAGCTTTCTTT. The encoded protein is CAWSRSSEAFF.

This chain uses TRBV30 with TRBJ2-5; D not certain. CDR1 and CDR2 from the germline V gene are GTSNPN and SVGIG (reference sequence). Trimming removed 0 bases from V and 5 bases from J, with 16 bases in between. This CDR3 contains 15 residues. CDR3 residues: CAWSVATRPPETQYF. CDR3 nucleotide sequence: TGTGCCTGGAGTGTAGCCACCAGGCCACCGGAGACCCAGTACTTC.

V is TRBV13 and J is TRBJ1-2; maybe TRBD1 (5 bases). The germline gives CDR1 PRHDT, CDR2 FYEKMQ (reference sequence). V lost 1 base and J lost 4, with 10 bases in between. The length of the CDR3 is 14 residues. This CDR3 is CASSLENRPYGYTF. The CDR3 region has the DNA TGTGCCAGCAGCTTAGAAAACAGGCCCTATGGCTACACCTTC.

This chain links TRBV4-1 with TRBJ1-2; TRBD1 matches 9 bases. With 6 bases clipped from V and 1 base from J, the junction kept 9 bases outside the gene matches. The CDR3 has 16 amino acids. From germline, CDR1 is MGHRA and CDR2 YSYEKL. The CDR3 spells CASSFSDRGFNYGYTF. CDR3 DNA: TGCGCCAGCAGTTTCTCGGACAGGGGATTTAACTATGGCTACACCTTC.

CDR3 sequence reads: CASSIQETQYF. In DNA, the CDR3 is TGTGCCAGCAGTATACAAGAGACCCAGTACTTC. V gene TRBV6-5 combines with J gene TRBJ2-5, with D unresolved. Germline V gene data show CDR1 as MNHEY and CDR2 as SVGAGI. V shed 5 bases and J shed 2 bases, with 3 bases lying between them. CDR3 length equals 11 residues.

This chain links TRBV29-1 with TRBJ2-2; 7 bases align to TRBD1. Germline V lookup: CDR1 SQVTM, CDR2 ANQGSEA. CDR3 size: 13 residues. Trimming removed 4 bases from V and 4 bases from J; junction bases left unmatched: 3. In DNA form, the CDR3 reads TGCAGCGTTGTAGGGGGCTTCACCGGGGAGCTGTTTTTT. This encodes CSVVGGFTGELFF.

CDR3 sequence: CASSSQGGNQPQHF. The CDR3 bases are TGCGCCAGCAGCTCGCAGGGGGGCAATCAGCCCCAGCATTTT. This chain joins TRBV5-1 and TRBJ1-5, with TRBD1 matching over 7 bases. Germline CDR1 is SGHRS and CDR2 is YFSETQ. The CDR3 sequence is 14 residues long. The V gene end was trimmed by 3 bases and the J gene end by 2 bases; junction bases not matched to a gene: 2.

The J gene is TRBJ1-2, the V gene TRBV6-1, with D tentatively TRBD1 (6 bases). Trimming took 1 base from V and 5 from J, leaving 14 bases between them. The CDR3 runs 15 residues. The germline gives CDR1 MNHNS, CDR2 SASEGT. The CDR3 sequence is CASSEVSGVGYGYTF. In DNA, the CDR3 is TGTGCCAGCAGTGAAGTGTCAGGGGTGGGGTATGGCTACACCTTC.

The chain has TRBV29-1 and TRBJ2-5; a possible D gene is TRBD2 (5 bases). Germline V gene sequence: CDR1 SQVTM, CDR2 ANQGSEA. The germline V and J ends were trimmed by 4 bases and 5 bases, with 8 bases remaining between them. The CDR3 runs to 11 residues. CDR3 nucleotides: TGCAGCGTTGGGGGAGCGGAGACCCAGTACTTC. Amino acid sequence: CSVGGAETQYF.

The DNA of the CDR3 is TGTGCCAGCAGCCCCGGGACAGGGGTTGAGACTGAAGCTTTCTTT. Its protein is CASSPGTGVETEAFF. The gene calls are TRBV6-4 and TRBJ1-1; 10 bases are shared with TRBD1. The CDR3 totals 15 residues. Per the germline V gene, CDR1 is MRHNA and CDR2 is SNTAGT. The ends lost 6 bases at V and 5 bases at J; junction bases unmatched: 9.

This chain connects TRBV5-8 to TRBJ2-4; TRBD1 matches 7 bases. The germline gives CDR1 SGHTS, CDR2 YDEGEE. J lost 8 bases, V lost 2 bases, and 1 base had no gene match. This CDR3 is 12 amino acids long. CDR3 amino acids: CASSLGGYIQYF. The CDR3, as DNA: TGTGCCAGCAGCTTAGGGGGCTACATTCAGTACTTC.

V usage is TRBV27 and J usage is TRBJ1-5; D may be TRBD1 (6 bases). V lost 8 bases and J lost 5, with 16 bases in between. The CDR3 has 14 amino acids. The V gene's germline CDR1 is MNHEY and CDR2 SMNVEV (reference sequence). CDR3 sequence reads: CASCRGRGDQPQHF. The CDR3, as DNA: TGTGCCAGCTGCCGGGGCAGGGGCGATCAGCCCCAGCATTTT.